This TCR beta chain was obtained from a study of cytomegalovirus exposure and HLA in healthy donors. General study points: Beyond CMV serostatus, there was no information to go on about immune exposure. A previous analysis found most TCR beta V segments productive roughly 90% or roughly 30% of the time. Among the most significant clusters, several appeared linked to common viral pathogens in a later analysis.

As regards this clone: Its target is unknown.

With V trimmed by 5 bases and J by 0 bases, 4 bases remained unmatched. CDR1 is MNHNY, CDR2 SVGAGI, per germline (reference sequence). CDR3 length equals 15 residues. The PCR was carried out with 60 Vbeta primers and 13 Jbeta primers. Data came from immunoSEQ multiplex PCR; TCRdb stores just in-frame clones and leaves some out. In the table there are 150,000 to 200,000 clones, about 80% of which are singletons. Sequencing was done on a sample of PBMCs. The sequence derives from a man under 40 in good health and CMV-seronegative. The chain combines TRBV6-6 with TRBJ2-1; 7 bases are shared with TRBD1. CDR3 nucleotide sequence: TGTGCCAGCAGTACGGCAGGGGGCTCCTACAATGAGCAGTTCTTC. Its translation: CASSTAGGSYNEQFF.